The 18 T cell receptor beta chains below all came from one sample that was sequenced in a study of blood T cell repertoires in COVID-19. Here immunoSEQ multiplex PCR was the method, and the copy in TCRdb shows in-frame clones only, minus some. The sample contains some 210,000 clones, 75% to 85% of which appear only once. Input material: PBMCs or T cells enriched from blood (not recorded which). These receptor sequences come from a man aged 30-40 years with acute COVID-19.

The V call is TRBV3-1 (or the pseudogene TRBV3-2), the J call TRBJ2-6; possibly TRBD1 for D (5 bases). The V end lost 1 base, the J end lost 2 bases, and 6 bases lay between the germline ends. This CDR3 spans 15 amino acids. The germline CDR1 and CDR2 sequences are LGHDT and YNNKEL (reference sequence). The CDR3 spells CASSQGGAGANVLTF. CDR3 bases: TGTGCCAGCAGCCAAGGGGGCGCTGGGGCCAACGTCCTGACTTTC.

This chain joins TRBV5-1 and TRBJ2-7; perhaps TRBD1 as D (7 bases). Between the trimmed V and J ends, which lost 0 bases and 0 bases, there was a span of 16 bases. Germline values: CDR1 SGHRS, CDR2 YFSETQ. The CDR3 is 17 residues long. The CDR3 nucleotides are TGCGCCAGCAGCTTGGAAAGGAGGGGGCGAAGCTCCTACGAGCAGTACTTC. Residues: CASSLERRGRSSYEQYF.

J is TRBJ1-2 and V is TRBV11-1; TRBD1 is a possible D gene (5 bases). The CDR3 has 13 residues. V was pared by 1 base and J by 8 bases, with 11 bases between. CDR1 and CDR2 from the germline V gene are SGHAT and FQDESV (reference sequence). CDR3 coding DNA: TGTGCCAGCAGCTTAGATGGGGCGCAAGGCTACACCTTC. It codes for CASSLDGAQGYTF.

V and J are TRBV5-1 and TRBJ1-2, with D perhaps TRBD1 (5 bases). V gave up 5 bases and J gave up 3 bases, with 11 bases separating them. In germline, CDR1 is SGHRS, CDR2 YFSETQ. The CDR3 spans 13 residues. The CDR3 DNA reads TGCGCCAGCAGGCCGGGGGGAGACTATGGCTACACCTTC. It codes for CASRPGGDYGYTF. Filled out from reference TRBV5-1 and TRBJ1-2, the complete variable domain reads KAGVTQTPRYLIKTRGQQVTLSCSPISGHRSVSWYQQTPGQGLQFLFEYFSETQRNKGNFPGRFSGRQFSNSRSEMNVSTLELGDSALYLCASRPGGDYGYTFGSGTRLTVV.

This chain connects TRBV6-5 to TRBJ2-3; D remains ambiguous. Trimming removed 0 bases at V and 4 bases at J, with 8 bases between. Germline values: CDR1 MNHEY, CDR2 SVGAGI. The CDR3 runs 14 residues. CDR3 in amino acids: CASSYSLAADTQYF. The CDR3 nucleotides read TGTGCCAGCAGTTACTCCCTCGCGGCAGATACGCAGTATTTT.

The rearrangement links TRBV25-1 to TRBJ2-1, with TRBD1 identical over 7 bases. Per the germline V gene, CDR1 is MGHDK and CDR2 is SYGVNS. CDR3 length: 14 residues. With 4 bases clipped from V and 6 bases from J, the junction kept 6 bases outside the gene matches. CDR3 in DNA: TGTGCCAGCAGTGTCGGGACAGTAAGCAATGAGCAGTTCTTC. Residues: CASSVGTVSNEQFF.

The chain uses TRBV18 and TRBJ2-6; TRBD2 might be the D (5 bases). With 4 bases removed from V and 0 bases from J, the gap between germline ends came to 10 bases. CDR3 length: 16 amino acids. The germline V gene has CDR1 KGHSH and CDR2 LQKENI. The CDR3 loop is CASSLGLNSGANVLTF. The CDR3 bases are TGTGCCAGCTCACTCGGACTGAACTCTGGGGCCAACGTCCTGACTTTC.

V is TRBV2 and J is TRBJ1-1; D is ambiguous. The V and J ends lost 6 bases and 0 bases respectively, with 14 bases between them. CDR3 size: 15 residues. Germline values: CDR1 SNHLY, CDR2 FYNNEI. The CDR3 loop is CASREERAVNTEAFF. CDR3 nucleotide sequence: TGTGCCAGCAGAGAGGAGAGGGCGGTGAACACTGAAGCTTTCTTT.

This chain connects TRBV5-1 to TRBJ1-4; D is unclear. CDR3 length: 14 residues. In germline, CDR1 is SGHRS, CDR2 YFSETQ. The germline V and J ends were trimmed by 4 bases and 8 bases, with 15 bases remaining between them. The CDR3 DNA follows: TGCGCCAGCAGCCCGGGCAACCCGGGGGAAAAACTGTTTTTT. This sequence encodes CASSPGNPGEKLFF.

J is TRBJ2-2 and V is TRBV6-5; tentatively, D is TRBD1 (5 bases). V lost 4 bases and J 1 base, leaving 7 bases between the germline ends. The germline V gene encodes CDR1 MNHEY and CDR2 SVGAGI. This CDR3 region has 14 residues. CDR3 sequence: CASSLTVNTGELFF. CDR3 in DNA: TGTGCCAGCAGTTTGACAGTGAACACCGGGGAGCTGTTTTTT.

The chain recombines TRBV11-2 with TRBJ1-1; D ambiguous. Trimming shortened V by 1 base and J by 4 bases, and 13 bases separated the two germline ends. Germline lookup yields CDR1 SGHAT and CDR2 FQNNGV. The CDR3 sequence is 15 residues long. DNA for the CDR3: TGTGCCAGCAGCTTAGCCTTGGGCAGCCGCACTGAAGCTTTCTTT. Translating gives CASSLALGSRTEAFF. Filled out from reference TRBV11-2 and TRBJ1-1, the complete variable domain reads EAGVAQSPRYKIIEKRQSVAFWCNPISGHATLYWYQQILGQGPKLLIQFQNNGVVDDSQLPKDRFSAERLKGVDSTLKIQPAKLEDSAVYLCASSLALGSRTEAFFGQGTRLTVV.

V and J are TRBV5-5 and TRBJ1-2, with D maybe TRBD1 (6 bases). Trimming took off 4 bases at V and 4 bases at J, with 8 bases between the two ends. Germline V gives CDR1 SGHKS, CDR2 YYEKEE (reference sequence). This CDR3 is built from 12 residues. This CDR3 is CASSQDSYGYTF. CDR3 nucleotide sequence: TGTGCCAGCAGCCAGGACAGCTATGGCTACACCTTC.

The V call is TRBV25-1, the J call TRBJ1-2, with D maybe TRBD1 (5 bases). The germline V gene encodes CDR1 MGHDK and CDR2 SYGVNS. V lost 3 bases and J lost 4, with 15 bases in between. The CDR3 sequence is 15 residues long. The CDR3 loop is CASSEGGDPTYGYTF. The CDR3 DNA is TGTGCCAGCAGTGAGGGGGGGGACCCGACCTATGGCTACACCTTC.

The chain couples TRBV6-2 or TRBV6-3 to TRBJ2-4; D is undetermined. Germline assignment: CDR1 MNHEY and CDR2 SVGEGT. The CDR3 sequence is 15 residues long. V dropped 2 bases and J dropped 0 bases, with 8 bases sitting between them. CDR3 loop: CASSYDNGAKNIQYF. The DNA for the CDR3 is TGTGCCAGCAGTTACGATAACGGAGCCAAAAACATTCAGTACTTC.

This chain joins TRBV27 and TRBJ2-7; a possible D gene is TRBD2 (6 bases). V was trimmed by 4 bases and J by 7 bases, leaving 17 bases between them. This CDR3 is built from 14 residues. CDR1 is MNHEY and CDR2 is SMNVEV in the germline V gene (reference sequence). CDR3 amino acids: CASSSRLVSGEQYF. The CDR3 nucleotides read TGTGCCAGCAGTTCCCGACTAGTCTCTGGTGAGCAGTACTTC.

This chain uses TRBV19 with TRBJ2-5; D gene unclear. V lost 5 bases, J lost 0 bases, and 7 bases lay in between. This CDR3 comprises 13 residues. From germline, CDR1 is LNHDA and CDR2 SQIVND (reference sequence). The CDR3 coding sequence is TGTGCCAGTAGTCTCGGGTACCAAGAGACCCAGTACTTC. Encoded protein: CASSLGYQETQYF.

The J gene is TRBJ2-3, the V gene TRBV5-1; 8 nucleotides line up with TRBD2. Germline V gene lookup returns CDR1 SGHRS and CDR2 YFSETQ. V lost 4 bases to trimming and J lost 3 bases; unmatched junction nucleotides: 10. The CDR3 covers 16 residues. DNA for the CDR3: TGCGCCAGCAGCGTGCTCGCACTAGCGGTTACAGATACGCAGTATTTT. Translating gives CASSVLALAVTDTQYF.

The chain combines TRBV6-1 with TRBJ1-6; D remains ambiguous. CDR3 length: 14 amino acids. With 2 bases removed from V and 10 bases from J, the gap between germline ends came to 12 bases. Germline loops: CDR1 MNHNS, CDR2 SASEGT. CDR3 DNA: TGTGCCAGCAGTGAAAGGAGGGAACAATCACCCCTCCACTTT. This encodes CASSERREQSPLHF.